These T cell receptor beta chains were read from a single sample in a study of T cells in Graves' hyperthyroidism and ophthalmopathy. TCRdb reprocessed the multiplex PCR reads with MiXCR, giving one entry per CDR3 protein. The sample has roughly 300,000 distinct CDR3 sequences, around 23% seen once. Material for sequencing was blood. The origin of the receptors is a woman aged 45-65 years with Graves' hyperthyroidism. Both conserved end residues are part of each CDR3. Each record gives: CDR3 protein, CDR3 DNA, D gene, J gene, V gene, clone size. The D gene is left open where the match is weak. Size is stated for part of the rows, as once, few or many counts, or as a class when the clone is expanded.

CATSRELDGTDTQYF | TGTGCCACCAGCAGAGAACTAGACGGGACAGATACGCAGTATTTT | NA | TRBJ2-3 | TRBV15 | NA
CASSFPSARRISEQYF | TGTGCCAGCAGCTTCCCCAGCGCTCGGCGGATCTCCGAGCAGTACTTC | NA | TRBJ2-7 | TRBV7-2 | many
CASSWGRTYNEQFF | TGTGCCAGCAGCTGGGGCCGAACCTACAATGAGCAGTTCTTC | NA | TRBJ2-1 | TRBV11-2 | few
CASSPGFTNEQFF | TGTGCCAGCAGTCCCGGATTCACCAATGAGCAGTTCTTC | NA | TRBJ2-1 | TRBV28 | NA
CASSPGTSGDNEQFF | TGTGCCAGCAGTCCCGGGACTAGCGGGGACAATGAGCAGTTCTTC | TRBD2 | TRBJ2-1 | TRBV27 | many
CASSGETETGQGLQETQYF | TGTGCCAGCAGCGGGGAAACCGAAACGGGACAGGGACTCCAAGAGACCCAGTACTTC | TRBD1 | TRBJ2-5 | TRBV13 | NA
CASSGPGTTGELFF | TGTGCTAGCAGCGGACCGGGAACCACCGGGGAGCTGTTTTTT | NA | TRBJ2-2 | TRBV7-7 | many
CASSLLLAGTKNEQFF | TGCGCCAGCAGCCTCCTACTAGCGGGAACAAAAAATGAGCAGTTCTTC | TRBD2 | TRBJ2-1 | TRBV4-1 | NA
CASSSLGSGSDQETQYF | TGTGCCAGCAGCTCCCTGGGTAGCGGGAGTGACCAAGAGACCCAGTACTTC | TRBD2 | TRBJ2-5 | TRBV7-8 | many
CASNIVGGRNEQFF | TGTGCCAGCAACATTGTGGGGGGCCGGAATGAGCAGTTCTTC | NA | TRBJ2-1 | TRBV7-9 | NA
CAFQTTSNYEQYF | TGTGCCTTTCAGACGACTAGCAACTACGAGCAGTACTTC | TRBD2 | TRBJ2-7 | TRBV30 | many
CSAREGFCEQFF | TGCAGTGCTAGAGAGGGTTTCTGCGAGCAGTTCTTC | NA | TRBJ2-1 | TRBV20-1 | NA
CASSTSSGGGTDTQYF | TGTGCCAGCAGCACCTCTAGCGGGGGGGGCACAGATACGCAGTATTTT | TRBD2 | TRBJ2-3 | TRBV7-2 | NA
CASTSDRVTDTQYF | TGTGCCAGCACCTCGGACAGAGTCACAGATACGCAGTATTTT | NA | TRBJ2-3 | TRBV28 | many
CASRETDNSPLHF | TGTGCCAGCAGGGAGACCGATAATTCACCCCTCCACTTT | NA | TRBJ1-6 | TRBV7-9 | many
CASSPLRDGNTEAFF | TGTGCCAGCTCACCTCTCCGGGACGGCAACACTGAAGCTTTCTTT | NA | TRBJ1-1 | TRBV18 | many
CASSSSGHYGYTF | TGTGCCAGCAGCTCCTCGGGACACTATGGCTACACCTTC | NA | TRBJ1-2 | TRBV28 | many
CACYAGAGTDTQYF | TGTGCCTGTTATGCGGGGGCTGGCACAGATACGCAGTATTTT | NA | TRBJ2-3 | TRBV30 | many
CASSLGAGTGRNSPLHF | TGTGCCAGCAGCTTAGGCGCCGGGACAGGGCGCAATTCACCCCTCCACTTT | TRBD1 | TRBJ1-6 | TRBV11-2 | NA
CASSQGVGGVQPQHF | TGCGCCAGCAGCCAAGGAGTAGGGGGAGTTCAGCCCCAGCATTTT | NA | TRBJ1-5 | TRBV4-1 | few
CASSGTLRGVNYGYTF | TGTGCCAGCAGCGGGACCCTCCGAGGGGTTAACTATGGCTACACCTTC | NA | TRBJ1-2 | TRBV27 | NA
CASSLEPSGYNEQFF | TGTGCCAGCAGCTTAGAACCTAGCGGATACAATGAGCAGTTCTTC | TRBD2 | TRBJ2-1 | TRBV11-2 | few
CASSPPGPDTQYF | TGTGCCAGCTCACCACCAGGACCAGATACGCAGTATTTT | NA | TRBJ2-3 | TRBV18 | many
CASSFTGGINTEAFF | TGTGCTAGCAGCTTTACAGGGGGGATAAACACTGAAGCTTTCTTT | TRBD1 | TRBJ1-1 | TRBV7-7 | NA